The 5 T cell receptor beta chains listed next were all sequenced from one sample in a study of cytomegalovirus exposure and HLA in healthy donors (dated by TCRdb to 2015 to 2018). The receptor library was made with the immunoSEQ multiplex PCR assay. The multiplex PCR relied on a mix of 60 forward primers for TCR Vbeta segments and 13 reverse primers for TCR Jbeta segments. Drawn from immuneACCESS, this table holds only the in-frame rearrangements with V and J called that TCRdb kept. Clones are partly lost; checked studies trace under half to an unresolved V gene and leave the rest unexplained. For this sample the table gives about 78,000 clones, of which about four fifths were detected only once. Of the sample, roughly 30% is held by the ten largest clones. The sequencing sample was made of PBMCs. The origin of the receptors is a man in his fifties in good health and CMV-seropositive.

The V and J genes are TRBV14 and TRBJ1-1; 7 positions agree with TRBD1. Germline V CDR1 and CDR2: SGHDN, FVKESK. The CDR3 has 14 amino acids. The V and J ends lost 4 bases and 5 bases, in that order; junction bases with no gene match: 7. The CDR3 reads CASSRRQGWTEAFF. In nucleotides, the CDR3 is TGTGCCAGCAGCCGGCGACAGGGCTGGACTGAAGCTTTCTTT.

V and J are TRBV5-1 and TRBJ2-5; a possible D gene is TRBD2 (5 bases). Germline CDR1 SGHRS, CDR2 YFSETQ. The CDR3 is 14 residues long. Trimming cost V 0 bases and J 5 bases, with 11 bases left between them. The CDR3 sequence: CASSLVSGIETQYF. For the CDR3, the DNA is TGCGCCAGCAGCTTGGTCTCGGGGATTGAGACCCAGTACTTC. Looking up the rest from reference TRBV5-1 and TRBJ2-5 gives the full variable domain: KAGVTQTPRYLIKTRGQQVTLSCSPISGHRSVSWYQQTPGQGLQFLFEYFSETQRNKGNFPGRFSGRQFSNSRSEMNVSTLELGDSALYLCASSLVSGIETQYFGPGTRLLVL.

The rearrangement links TRBV10-3 to TRBJ1-2; unclear D gene. This CDR3 is built from 16 residues. CDR1 ENHRY and CDR2 SYGVKD come from the germline V gene. V was trimmed by 2 bases and J by 6 bases, leaving 19 bases between them. The CDR3 sequence is CAISEGQNSFTDGYTF. DNA for the CDR3: TGTGCCATCAGTGAGGGGCAGAACTCGTTCACCGATGGCTACACCTTC.

V and J are TRBV30 and TRBJ1-5, with 7 bases fitting TRBD1. Germline lookup yields CDR1 GTSNPN and CDR2 SVGIG (reference sequence). The CDR3 extends over 12 amino acids. Trimming cost V 4 bases and J 5 bases; bases outside gene matches: 2. CDR3 DNA sequence: TGTGCCTGGAACAGGGGAGATCAGCCCCAGCATTTT. Its translation: CAWNRGDQPQHF.

The CDR3 sequence is CASSLGPGDTQYF. CDR3 nucleotides: TGTGCCAGCAGCTTAGGTCCGGGGGATACGCAGTATTTT. This rearrangement joins TRBV7-8 to TRBJ2-3, with a tentative D call TRBD2 (5 bases). The CDR3 consists of 13 residues. Looked up from germline, CDR1 is SGHVS and CDR2 is FQNEAQ. V lost 1 base and J 6 bases, leaving 8 bases between the germline ends.